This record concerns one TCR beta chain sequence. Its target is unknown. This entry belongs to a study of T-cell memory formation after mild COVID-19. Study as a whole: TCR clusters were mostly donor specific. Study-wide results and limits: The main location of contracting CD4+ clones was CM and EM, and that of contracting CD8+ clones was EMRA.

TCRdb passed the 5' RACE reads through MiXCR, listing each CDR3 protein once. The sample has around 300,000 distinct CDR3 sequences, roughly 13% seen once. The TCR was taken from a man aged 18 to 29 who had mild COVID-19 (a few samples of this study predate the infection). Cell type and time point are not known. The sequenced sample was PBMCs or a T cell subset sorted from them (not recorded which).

The CDR3 here is CATSLKSYNEQFF. The CDR3 nucleotides read TGTGCCACCAGCCTAAAGTCCTACAATGAGCAGTTCTTC. The chain recombines TRBV15 with TRBJ2-1; no firm D call. This CDR3 contains 13 residues. Germline V gene data show CDR1 as LNHNV and CDR2 as YYDKDF (reference sequence). Trimming removed 5 bases from V and 1 base from J, with 6 bases in between. The full variable domain, completed using reference TRBV15 and TRBJ2-1, is DAMVIQNPRYQVTQFGKPVTLSCSQTLNHNVMYWYQQKSSQAPKLLFHYYDKDFNNEADTPDNFQSRRPNTSFCFLDIRSPGLGDTAMYLCATSLKSYNEQFFGPGTRLTVL.